The present T cell receptor (beta chain) was sequenced within a study of T-cell memory formation after mild COVID-19. Study context: The study found TCR clusters largely donor specific.

Study results and caveats: Clones from the second wave (peaking day 37) had unconfirmed SARS-CoV-2 specificity. CD4+ clones that contracted lay mainly in CM and EM; CD8+ ones lay in EMRA. Clones that contracted from day 15 to 85 had balanced CD4/CD8; later expanders were CD4+ biased.

TCRdb itself ran the 5' RACE reads through MiXCR, one entry per CDR3 protein. Of 550,000 to 600,000 distinct CDR3 sequences in the sample, roughly a fifth were seen once. This clonotype was seen at least ten times. The antigen is not known. The CDR3 has 15 residues. Germline V gives CDR1 SGHTA, CDR2 FQGTGA. Deletions cut 1 base from V and 6 bases from J, with 13 bases between. The sequence came from an adult woman who had mild COVID-19 (a few samples of this study predate the infection). Cell type and time point are not known. The V and J genes are TRBV7-3 and TRBJ2-1, with D perhaps matching TRBD1 (6 bases). The source material was PBMCs or a T cell subset sorted from them (not recorded which). Written as DNA, the CDR3 is TGTGCCAGCAGCTTAATGGGCCAGGGGCGCAATGAGCAGTTCTTC. This encodes CASSLMGQGRNEQFF. Filled out from reference TRBV7-3 and TRBJ2-1, the complete variable domain reads GAGVSQTPSNKVTEKGKYVELRCDPISGHTALYWYRQSLGQGPEFLIYFQGTGAADDSGLPNDRFFAVRPEGSVSTLKIQRTERGDSAVYLCASSLMGQGRNEQFFGPGTRLTVL.